Presented here are 20 T cell receptor beta chains from one specimen sequenced in a study of cytotoxic CD8 clonotypes in ibrutinib-treated CLL. The data were produced by immunoSEQ multiplex PCR, yet TCRdb's version contains in-frame clones alone and is incomplete. Of about 130,000 clones in the sample, around 80% were seen once. Sequencing was performed on PBMCs, taken after 24 months of ibrutinib treatment. The receptors stem from a human donor with chronic lymphocytic leukemia.

This chain joins TRBV11-2 and TRBJ2-5; 12 bases are shared with TRBD1. Germline values: CDR1 SGHAT, CDR2 FQNNGV. The CDR3 runs to 16 residues. V lost 5 bases to trimming and J lost 3 bases; unmatched junction nucleotides: 7. Here the CDR3 DNA reads TGTGCCAGCAGCACCCGGGACAGGGGGCGCGAAGAGACCCAGTACTTC. It yields the protein CASSTRDRGREETQYF.

The chain recombines TRBV10-3 with TRBJ2-7; 11 nucleotides agree with TRBD2. The trim removed 4 bases at V and 6 bases at J, leaving 5 bases unmatched. Germline CDR1 reads ENHRY; CDR2 reads SYGVKD. This CDR3 spans 14 amino acids. In DNA form, the CDR3 reads TGTGCCATCAGTGGGATTAGCGGGGGGGGCGAGCAGTACTTC. It is translated as CAISGISGGGEQYF.

The rearrangement links TRBV7-2 to TRBJ1-1, with D uncertain. CDR3 size: 17 residues. Trimming removed 3 bases from V and 0 bases from J, with 17 bases in between. CDR1 is SGHTA and CDR2 is FQGNSA in the germline V gene. CDR3 sequence (DNA): TGTGCCAGCAGCTTTATCGTGCCGGCGAACATGAACACTGAAGCTTTCTTT. This sequence encodes CASSFIVPANMNTEAFF.

About this clone itself: Different DNA sequences within this sample yield the same CDR3. This chain links TRBV11-3 with TRBJ2-7; no clear D gene. The V gene's germline CDR1 is SGHNT and CDR2 YENEEA. The V end was cut by 0 bases, the J end by 1 base, with 4 bases between. CDR3 length: 13 amino acids. CDR3 coding DNA: TGTGCCAGCAGCTTAGACAGTTCCTACGAGCAGTACTTC. Residues: CASSLDSSYEQYF.

The chain carries TRBV19 and TRBJ1-3, with 10 bases matching TRBD1. CDR3 length: 16 amino acids. After removal of 6 bases from V and 0 bases from J, the junction contained 5 bases not matched to a gene. Germline-derived CDR1 and CDR2 are LNHDA and SQIVND (reference sequence). In DNA form, the CDR3 reads TGTGCCAGTAGATGGGACAGGGGCTTCTCTGGAAACACCATATATTTT. As protein: CASRWDRGFSGNTIYF.

V and J are TRBV13 and TRBJ2-5; 7 nucleotides align to TRBD2. The CDR3 runs to 11 residues. V lost 7 bases and J lost 5; bases outside the gene matches: 1. Germline CDR1 and CDR2: PRHDT and FYEKMQ (reference sequence). This chain's CDR3 is CASKGGETQYF. Written as DNA, the CDR3 is TGTGCCAGCAAGGGAGGGGAGACCCAGTACTTC.

This clone was seen only a few times. The V gene is TRBV7-2, the J gene TRBJ2-1, with 7 bases fitting TRBD2. The CDR3 is 15 residues long. Germline CDR1 and CDR2: SGHTA and FQGNSA. V lost 5 bases to trimming and J lost 7 bases; unmatched junction nucleotides: 11. The CDR3 loop is CASSPTGASGNEQFF. CDR3 in DNA: TGTGCCAGCAGCCCGACCGGGGCTAGCGGAAATGAGCAGTTCTTC.

The chain carries TRBV28 and TRBJ1-6, with 9 bases aligning to TRBD1. Germline loops: CDR1 MDHEN, CDR2 SYDVKM. The CDR3 covers 13 residues. V lost 7 bases to trimming and J lost 14 bases; unmatched junction nucleotides: 9. CDR3 residues: CASISSDRGTLHF. In DNA, the CDR3 is TGTGCCAGCATTTCTTCGGACAGGGGTACCCTCCACTTT. The complete variable domain, with remaining parts taken from reference TRBV28 and TRBJ1-6, reads DVKVTQSSRYLVKRTGEKVFLECVQDMDHENMFWYRQDPGLGLRLIYFSYDVKMKEKGDIPEGYSVSREKKERFSLILESASTNQTSMYLCASISSDRGTLHFGNGTRLTVT.

The gene calls are TRBV18 and TRBJ1-2; no firm D call. The germline CDR1 and CDR2 sequences are KGHSH and LQKENI. V was trimmed by 2 bases and J by 6 bases, leaving 25 bases between them. CDR3 length: 18 residues. The CDR3 loop is CASSPKKGSPVDIDGYTF. Here the CDR3 DNA reads TGTGCCAGCTCACCAAAGAAAGGGAGCCCGGTCGATATAGATGGCTACACCTTC.

This rearrangement joins TRBV5-5 to TRBJ1-3; D gene unclear. V was cut by 2 bases and J by 0 bases, with 3 bases left in between. The CDR3 is 13 residues long. Looked up from germline, CDR1 is SGHKS and CDR2 is YYEKEE (reference sequence). In DNA form, the CDR3 reads TGTGCCAGCAGCTTCAGCTCTGGAAACACCATATATTTT. Residues: CASSFSSGNTIYF.

A word on this clone: This specimen includes other DNA sequences encoding the same CDR3. The chain carries TRBV5-1 and TRBJ2-3, with 9 nucleotides matching TRBD2. Germline-derived CDR1 and CDR2 are SGHRS and YFSETQ. Losses at the gene ends were 2 bases for V and 0 bases for J; bases not matched to a gene: 4. The CDR3 covers 16 residues. This CDR3 is CASSLISGGSTDTQYF. DNA for the CDR3: TGCGCCAGCAGCTTAATTAGCGGGGGAAGCACAGATACGCAGTATTTT.

V is TRBV4-1 and J is TRBJ1-1; 9 bases align to TRBD1. J gave up 3 bases and V 2 bases, and 4 bases lay outside the gene matches. This CDR3 contains 15 residues. Per the germline V gene, CDR1 is MGHRA and CDR2 is YSYEKL. The CDR3: CASSQPGTGYTEAFF. Written as DNA, the CDR3 is TGCGCCAGCAGCCAACCCGGGACAGGGTACACTGAAGCTTTCTTT.

This chain joins TRBV10-3 and TRBJ1-6; unclear D gene. V was clipped by 10 bases and J by 10 bases, with 23 bases between them. This CDR3 is built from 15 residues. Germline V lookup: CDR1 ENHRY, CDR2 SYGVKD. The CDR3 reads CATTPGPPSGSPLHF. The CDR3 DNA reads TGTGCCACCACGCCCGGACCACCCTCCGGGTCACCCCTCCACTTT.

The genes are TRBV30 and TRBJ2-2; D might be TRBD1 (5 bases). The CDR3 length is 11 residues. CDR1 GTSNPN and CDR2 SVGIG come from the germline V gene (reference sequence). V lost 4 bases and J 8 bases, leaving 8 bases between the germline ends. The CDR3 reads CAWTPGGELFF. The CDR3 DNA reads as TGTGCCTGGACCCCAGGGGGGGAGCTGTTTTTT.

The rearrangement joins TRBV30 to TRBJ2-7; TRBD1 is a possible D gene (5 bases). The CDR3 totals 12 residues. From germline, CDR1 is GTSNPN and CDR2 SVGIG (reference sequence). The V end was cut by 0 bases, the J end by 6 bases, with 9 bases between. CDR3 residues: CAWSVRQSEQYF. In nucleotides, the CDR3 is TGTGCCTGGAGTGTACGACAGTCCGAGCAGTACTTC.

The table lists this clone with a few counts. CDR3 sequence reads: CASTFTRIRTEAFF. DNA of the CDR3: TGTGCCAGCACGTTTACCAGGATTCGGACTGAAGCTTTCTTT. This sequence joins TRBV28 and TRBJ1-1, with unresolved D. The V end was cut by 7 bases, the J end by 5 bases, with 17 bases between. The germline gives CDR1 MDHEN, CDR2 SYDVKM. The CDR3 is 14 amino acids. The whole variable domain, filled in from reference TRBV28 and TRBJ1-1, reads DVKVTQSSRYLVKRTGEKVFLECVQDMDHENMFWYRQDPGLGLRLIYFSYDVKMKEKGDIPEGYSVSREKKERFSLILESASTNQTSMYLCASTFTRIRTEAFFGQGTRLTVV.

The chain uses TRBV15 and TRBJ2-5; 9 nucleotides agree with TRBD2. This CDR3 contains 15 residues. CDR1 is LNHNV, CDR2 YYDKDF, per germline (reference sequence). The V and J ends lost 3 bases and 4 bases, in that order; junction bases with no gene match: 6. In DNA form, the CDR3 reads TGTGCCACCAGCAGGGTAGCGGGGGACGGAGAGACCCAGTACTTC. Encoded protein: CATSRVAGDGETQYF.

This clone has only one observation. The J gene is TRBJ2-3, the V gene TRBV10-3; 14 bases align to TRBD2. The CDR3 totals 16 residues. Losses at the gene ends were 6 bases for V and 1 base for J; bases not matched to a gene: 3. Per germline, CDR1 ENHRY and CDR2 SYGVKD. In DNA form, the CDR3 reads TGTGCCATCAGGACTAGCGGGGGGGATGGCACAGATACGCAGTATTTT. It specifies CAIRTSGGDGTDTQYF.

This sequence joins TRBV5-6 and TRBJ2-7; no firm D call. This CDR3 spans 12 amino acids. V was pared by 1 base and J by 7 bases, with 9 bases between. Germline V CDR1 and CDR2: SGHDT, YYEEEE. The CDR3 protein is CASSLSWGEQYF. The CDR3 region has the DNA TGTGCCAGCAGCTTGTCTTGGGGTGAGCAGTACTTC.

This clone showed up just a few times. The chain couples TRBV18 to TRBJ1-5; D gene unclear. This CDR3 comprises 14 residues. Between the trimmed V and J ends, which lost 4 bases and 3 bases, there was a span of 10 bases. Looked up from germline, CDR1 is KGHSH and CDR2 is LQKENI. CDR3 DNA sequence: TGTGCCAGCTCACTGGACCGGAACAATCAGCCCCAGCATTTT. Residues: CASSLDRNNQPQHF.